What follows is one TCR beta chain and its context. The data were taken from a study of neoadjuvant anti-PD-1 for oral cavity cancer. Study-wide background: Non-progressing patients received a fourth nivolumab dose near day 43, then surgery on days 50-56.

TCRdb keeps only in-frame clones here, not all; method: immunoSEQ multiplex PCR. The sample holds some 6,900 clones, roughly four fifths seen once. No culture or expansion preceded analysis of these blood cells. The germline V gene encodes CDR1 LGHNA and CDR2 YSLEER. Trimming shortened V by 1 base and J by 10 bases, and 14 bases separated the two germline ends. The CDR3 consists of 15 residues. The TCR was taken from a person aged 35-79 years with oral cavity squamous cell carcinoma. Sequencing was performed on PBMCs, taken before nivolumab (anti-PD-1) treatment. V and J are TRBV4-3 and TRBJ1-6; a weak D match, TRBD1 (5 bases). Here the CDR3 reads CASSQARRVRSPLHF. The CDR3 nucleotides are TGCGCCAGCAGCCAAGCTCGCAGGGTTCGGTCACCCCTCCACTTT.